This T cell receptor beta chain was sequenced in a study of blood T cell repertoires in COVID-19. Study-level information: There were acute and convalescent COVID-19 samples, and they came from the United States, Italy and Spain. Sample material is recorded as cDNA or gDNA derived from T cells, B-cell-depleted T cells, or PBMCs.

Original analysis: Nucleated cell number was recorded as an estimate derived from reference gene primer amplification. Repertoires were generated with immunoSEQ multiplex PCR, while TCRdb's copy carries only in-frame clones and drops some. From that table come the V and J calls and clone size; the DNA was used to work out D and trimming. The profile shows about 220,000 clones, roughly 76% of them singletons. This CDR3 has 17 residues. Unmatched junction bases numbered 10, after V lost 4 bases and J lost 5 bases. CDR1 and CDR2 from the germline V gene are KGHSH and LQKENI. The V call is TRBV18, the J call TRBJ2-7; 14 positions agree with TRBD2. The clonotype was recovered from a human donor in a cohort sampled during active COVID-19. Source material: peripheral blood. Here the CDR3 reads CASSLSGTSGRINEQYF. The CDR3 DNA reads TGTGCCAGCTCACTCTCCGGGACTAGCGGGAGAATTAACGAGCAGTACTTC.